The source of this T cell receptor (beta chain) is a study of Ad26.COV2.S vaccination and SARS-CoV-2 variants (dated by TCRdb to about 2021). For context, the study as a whole: Donors in the vaccine arm were drawn from COV1001, a phase I-IIa trial of Ad26.COV2.S in healthy adults that was multicentre, randomized, double-blind and placebo-controlled. Dosing of Ad26.COV2.S was intramuscular, at either 5x10^10 or 1x10^11 viral particles, delivered as one shot or as two shots spaced 56 days apart. The specificity and breadth of SARS-CoV-2-reactive T cell receptors after Ad26.COV2.S vaccination were assessed by TCRbeta repertoire sequencing. A total of approximately 32 samples were included in the TCR-sequenced set, comprising roughly 19 Ad26.COV2.S vaccine recipients, 5 placebo recipients and 8 SARS-CoV-2 convalescent individuals. Trial participants were randomized into five groups of five: low-dose or high-dose Ad26.COV2.S given once or twice, or placebo on both occasions. Investigators did not know the trial group allocation while performing experiments and assessing outcomes.

Reading the germline V gene gives CDR1 SGHTS and CDR2 YDEGEE. The CDR3 has 15 amino acids, counting the end cysteine and phenylalanine. Only the CDR3 part of the read is kept: 45 bases, read in frame from the first base. The V and J ends are trimmed by 4 bases and 3 bases, leaving 14 bases between them. This clone was found a few times. The antigen this receptor binds is unknown. The sample holds no much larger clone one base away, and base qualities are not on file. The treatment or condition label of this sample denotes: approximately 18 received Ad26.COV2.S at low or high dose, single or two shots; roughly five received placebo; per-sample allocation not given. Repertoires of vaccine and placebo recipients were sequenced from samples taken on day 63 after the first injection. Between 29 July and 7 August 2020, Cohort 1b enrolled about two dozen adults aged 18-55 years at one site in Boston, USA. Ad26.COV2.S was a replication-incompetent adenovirus type 26 vector that expressed a prefusion-stabilized SARS-CoV-2 spike protein derived from the original Wuhan strain.

TCRbeta CDR3 regions were sequenced with the immunoSEQ Assay. After extraction, genomic DNA underwent amplification by bias-controlled multiplex PCR, followed by high-throughput sequencing. For the original study's pipeline: To quantify the absolute abundance of every unique TCRbeta CDR3 region, sequences were collapsed and filtered. Usable DNA was measured by amplifying reference genes present in all nucleated cells, and TCRbeta template counts were normalized to that usable DNA to estimate T cell fraction. Repertoire TCRs were annotated as SARS-CoV-2-specific by exact matching of V gene, CDR3 amino acid sequence and J gene to a known reactive TCR set. MIRA supplied the reference SARS-CoV-2 TCR set, which was filtered for enrichment in COVID-19-positive ImmuneCODE repertoires so that public or cross-reactive TCRs were removed. Drawing on the MIRA antigens, annotated TCRs were analysed further at the level of specific ORF or position within ORF. Depth was the summed frequency of annotated unique rearrangements, while breadth was defined as annotated unique rearrangements over total unique productive rearrangements. Group comparisons of TCR breadth used two-sided Wilcoxon rank-sum tests. TCRdb re-hosts the immuneACCESS table, in-frame sequences only. Its copies lack some clones; in the studies checked, an unresolved V gene accounts for under half of them, and the cause for the rest is not known. The V and J calls and clone size are taken from that table; D and trimming were inferred from the DNA. This sample gives around 310,000 clones in total; approximately 87% of them show up just once. The ten largest clones capture about 5.4% of the sample.

The investigation overall reported the following: Vaccine and placebo recipients had comparable non-spike TCR breadth, which fits with the vaccine containing only spike. The authors noted that the TCR breadth and depth analyses may have underestimated total T cell responses. Higher spike-specific TCR breadth was observed in Ad26.COV2.S recipients than in placebo recipients (P = 0.0014). After vaccination, substantial breadth of spike-specific CD8+ and CD4+ T cell responses was reported. Comparing responses between vaccine doses or regimens was not something the study was powered to do.

The sequencing here drew on peripheral blood, taken in a trial of Ad26.COV2.S vaccine versus placebo. This receptor chain uses TRBV5-8 and TRBJ1-5; the D gene assignment is ambiguous. The receptor's source is a person between 18 and 65 years old who received the Ad26.COV2.S COVID-19 vaccine or a placebo. Here the CDR3 is given as CASSPGRVANQPQHF. The nucleotide sequence is TGTGCCAGCAGCCCCGGTCGGGTTGCCAATCAGCCCCAGCATTTT.